These 10 T cell receptor beta chains were sequenced from one sample in a study of blood T cells in healthy people across ages. Through a sample-barcoded 5' primer and a J-beta primer mix, a second PCR was run for roughly 6 to 11 cycles. TCRdb processed the 5' RACE reads anew with MiXCR; each CDR3 protein has one entry. The table shows some 1.5 million distinct CDR3 sequences, with 40% to 45% occurring only once. Sequenced sample: blood. Every receptor here comes from a woman aged 18-29 years in good health.

This chain links TRBV5-1 with TRBJ2-1, with TRBD2 matching 8 bases. Trimming at V came to 1 base and at J to 6 bases, leaving 6 bases not matched to a gene. The CDR3 consists of 15 residues. Germline V gene lookup returns CDR1 SGHRS and CDR2 YFSETQ. The CDR3 is CASSLWTGGPNEQFF. The DNA of the CDR3 is TGCGCCAGCAGCTTGTGGACGGGAGGGCCCAATGAGCAGTTCTTC.

The gene calls are TRBV4-3 and TRBJ1-2, with D perhaps TRBD1 (6 bases). CDR3 length: 15 amino acids. Per germline, CDR1 LGHNA and CDR2 YSLEER. V was pared by 4 bases and J by 8 bases, with 20 bases between. The CDR3 loop is CASSPTGVGGEGYTF. The CDR3 DNA sequence: TGCGCCAGCAGCCCTACCGGGGTGGGGGGCGAGGGCTACACCTTC.

This clonotype was counted only a few times. The V and J genes are TRBV12-3 or TRBV12-4 and TRBJ2-1; D might be TRBD1 (5 bases). The V end was cut by 6 bases, the J end by 9 bases, with 12 bases between. The CDR3 sequence is 12 residues long. The CDR3 here is CASSPGLREQFF. In nucleotides, the CDR3 is TGTGCCAGCAGCCCAGGGTTGCGTGAGCAGTTCTTC.

This chain connects TRBV7-2 to TRBJ2-1; D may be TRBD2 (6 bases). V dropped 5 bases and J dropped 9 bases, with 14 bases sitting between them. CDR3 length equals 13 residues. Germline loops: CDR1 SGHTA, CDR2 FQGNSA. The CDR3 loop reads CASSKRTNCEQFF. For the CDR3, the DNA is TGTGCCAGCAGCAAAAGGACTAATTGTGAGCAGTTCTTC.

This clonotype was found once. The genes are TRBV4-3 and TRBJ2-7; TRBD1 aligns across 8 bases. Germline values: CDR1 LGHNA, CDR2 YSLEER. Trimming took 0 bases from V and 7 from J; bases not matched to a gene: 14. This CDR3 spans 17 amino acids. The CDR3 region has the DNA TGCGCCAGCAGCCAAGAAGCCACGGACAGGGTTCTGGATGAGCAGTACTTC. It translates to CASSQEATDRVLDEQYF.

This clonotype was seen a handful of times. The V and J genes are TRBV7-2 and TRBJ2-7, with D uncertain. The CDR3 length is 12 residues. V shed 4 bases and J shed 7 bases, with 11 bases lying between them. Germline values: CDR1 SGHTA, CDR2 FQGNSA. Written as DNA, the CDR3 is TGTGCCAGCAGCTCCTACCCAAGTGAGCAGTACTTC. This codes for CASSSYPSEQYF. Filled out from reference TRBV7-2 and TRBJ2-7, the complete variable domain reads GAGVSQSPSNKVTEKGKDVELRCDPISGHTALYWYRQSLGQGLEFLIYFQGNSAPDKSGLPSDRFSAERTGGSVSTLTIQRTQQEDSAVYLCASSSYPSEQYFGPGTRLTVT.

The chain uses TRBV29-1 and TRBJ1-2; TRBD1 aligns across 12 bases. This CDR3 contains 15 residues. J lost 4 bases, V lost 8 bases, and 11 bases had no gene match. Per the germline V gene, CDR1 is SQVTM and CDR2 is ANQGSEA. This CDR3 is CSCGTGGAGSYGYTF. The CDR3 DNA is TGCAGCTGTGGGACAGGGGGCGCGGGATCCTATGGCTACACCTTC.

The chain links TRBV4-3 to TRBJ1-3; no definite D call. The V gene lost 0 bases and the J gene lost 4 bases, with 13 bases spanning the gap. There are 16 residues in the CDR3. CDR1 and CDR2 (germline): LGHNA, YSLEER. The CDR3 is CASSQEGNSFGNTIYF. The CDR3 nucleotides read TGCGCCAGCAGCCAAGAGGGGAACTCTTTCGGAAACACCATATATTTT.

The chain links TRBV5-6 to TRBJ1-2, with TRBD1 matching 8 bases. V lost 4 bases to trimming and J lost 8 bases; unmatched junction nucleotides: 10. The germline gives CDR1 SGHDT, CDR2 YYEEEE. This CDR3 is 14 amino acids long. The CDR3 region has the DNA TGTGCCAGCAGCCTGGGACAGGCCCCGAGGGGCTACACCTTC. Protein: CASSLGQAPRGYTF.

This clonotype was seen a handful of times. The chain carries TRBV7-9 and TRBJ2-5, with D uncertain. Trimming took off 5 bases at V and 4 bases at J, with 11 bases between the two ends. This CDR3 region has 13 residues. Germline values: CDR1 SEHNR, CDR2 FQNEAQ (reference sequence). The CDR3 here is CASSPRAGETQYF. The CDR3 DNA reads as TGTGCCAGCAGCCCAAGGGCAGGAGAGACCCAGTACTTC. The full variable domain, rest sourced from reference TRBV7-9 and TRBJ2-5, is DTGVSQNPRHKITKRGQNVTFRCDPISEHNRLYWYRQTLGQGPEFLTYFQNEAQLEKSRLLSDRFSAERPKGSFSTLEIQRTEQGDSAMYLCASSPRAGETQYFGPGTRLLVL.